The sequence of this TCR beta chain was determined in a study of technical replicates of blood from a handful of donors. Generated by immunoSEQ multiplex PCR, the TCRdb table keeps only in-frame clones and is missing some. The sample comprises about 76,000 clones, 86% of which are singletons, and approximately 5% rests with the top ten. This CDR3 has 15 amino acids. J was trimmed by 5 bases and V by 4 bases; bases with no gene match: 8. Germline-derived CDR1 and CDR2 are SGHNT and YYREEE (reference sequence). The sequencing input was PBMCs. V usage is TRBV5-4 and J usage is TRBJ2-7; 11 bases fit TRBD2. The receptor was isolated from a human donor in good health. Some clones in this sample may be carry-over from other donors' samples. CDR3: CASSVLSGGADEQYF. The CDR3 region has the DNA TGTGCCAGCAGCGTACTTAGCGGGGGGGCCGACGAGCAGTACTTC. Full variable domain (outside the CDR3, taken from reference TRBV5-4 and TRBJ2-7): ETGVTQSPTHLIKTRGQQVTLRCSSQSGHNTVSWYQQALGQGPQFIFQYYREEENGRGNFPPRFSGLQFPNYSSELNVNALELDDSALYLCASSVLSGGADEQYFGPGTRLTVT.